This T cell receptor beta chain was profiled in a study of blood T cell repertoires in COVID-19. This CDR3 comprises 13 residues. CDR1 and CDR2 (germline): SEHNR, FQNEAQ (reference sequence). V trimming: 5 bases; J trimming: 8 bases; junction bases outside the gene matches: 6. In the original processing: Cell counts per sample came from amplifying reference gene primers. The method was immunoSEQ multiplex PCR; TCRdb's version includes in-frame clones alone and lacks a portion of them. That table gives V, J and clone size, and the DNA gave D and trimming. The data show roughly 53,000 clones, with more than 85% seen just once and more than 5% held by the top ten.

Sample: peripheral blood. This receptor was obtained from a man aged 40-49 years with active COVID-19. The rearrangement uses TRBV7-9 and TRBJ2-1, with 7 bases that match TRBD2. Here the CDR3 reads CASSPWGGDEQFF. Written as DNA, the CDR3 is TGTGCCAGCAGCCCATGGGGAGGGGATGAGCAGTTCTTC.